The rows below give T cell receptor beta chains drawn from one sample of a study of blood T cells in healthy people across ages. TCRdb re-called the 5' RACE reads through MiXCR, storing one row per CDR3 protein. The sample consists of approximately 810,000 distinct CDR3 sequences, 29% of them appearing once. Sequencing input: blood. All receptors come from an elderly woman in good health. Both conserved end residues are part of each CDR3. D genes are given only for firm matches. Only part of the rows carry a size: once, few, many, or a class if the clone is expanded.

TRBJ2-2,TRBD1,TRBV5-1,few,TGCGCCAGCAGTCTGAGGGACAGGGACACCGGGGAGCTGTTTTTT,CASSLRDRDTGELFF
TRBJ1-6,NA,TRBV9,NA,TGTGCCAGCAGCGTAGAGGGGATACTTTCACCCCTCCACTTT,CASSVEGILSPLHF
TRBJ2-7,TRBD2,TRBV14,NA,TGTGCCTGCAGCCAAGATTGGGCTAGCGGGGGGAACGAGCAGTACTTC,CACSQDWASGGNEQYF
TRBJ1-6,TRBD1,TRBV13,NA,TGTGCCAGCAGCTTCCGGACAGGGGCGAGGAATTCACCCCTCCACTTT,CASSFRTGARNSPLHF
TRBJ1-1,NA,TRBV27,NA,TGTGCCAGCAGTTTATTGTGGACAGCCGTTCGGAACACTGAAGCTTTCTTT,CASSLLWTAVRNTEAFF
TRBJ1-6,NA,TRBV7-2,few,TGTGCCAGCAGCCCCACCAGTGGATCACCCCTCCACTTT,CASSPTSGSPLHF
TRBJ2-3,NA,TRBV20-1,NA,TGCAGTGCTAGCCCTCAACAAGCAGATACGCAGTATTTT,CSASPQQADTQYF
TRBJ2-1,NA,TRBV6-5,many,TGTGCCAGCAGTTACGACAGCTTGGTTTACAATGAGCAGTTCTTC,CASSYDSLVYNEQFF
TRBJ2-2,NA,TRBV24-1,few,TGTGCCACCAGGGCCGGAGCGAACACCGGGGAGCTGTTTTTT,CATRAGANTGELFF
TRBJ2-7,TRBD2,TRBV7-2,NA,TGTGCCAGCAGCTTAACGCGGGAGGATAAAAAGCAGTACTTC,CASSLTREDKKQYF
TRBJ1-2,NA,TRBV3-1,NA,TGTGCCAGCAGGCCCATCTTGGCGGATGGCTACACCTTC,CASRPILADGYTF
TRBJ2-3,TRBD2,TRBV12-3/TRBV12-4,NA,TGTGCCAGCAGCCAGCGGGGGGCTGTATTGGCAGATGTGCAGTATTTT,CASSQRGAVLADVQYF
TRBJ1-6,NA,TRBV4-3,NA,TGCGCCAGCAGCCAAGATACTCCCCTCTATAATTCACCCCTCCACTTT,CASSQDTPLYNSPLHF
TRBJ1-5,NA,TRBV6-2/TRBV6-3,NA,TGTGCCAGCAGTTACTCGGGGGCGTCAGGTACAATCCAGCCCCAGCATTTT,CASSYSGASGTIQPQHF
TRBJ2-7,TRBD2,TRBV6-2/TRBV6-3,NA,TGTGCCAGCAGTCCCACTAGTGGGGACTACAATGAGCAGTACTTC,CASSPTSGDYNEQYF
TRBJ2-1,TRBD2,TRBV9,many,TGTGCCAGCAGCGTCGGCCAATCGACGGGACTAGGGACGTACAATGAGCAGTTCTTC,CASSVGQSTGLGTYNEQFF
TRBJ1-1,NA,TRBV29-1,NA,TGCAGCGTTGGTTGGGGTGGACACTTGAACACTGAAGCTTTCTTT,CSVGWGGHLNTEAFF
TRBJ2-1,NA,TRBV21-1,NA,TGTGCCAGCAGCGCCGGGGAACTAGCGGGGGCCTTAAGGTACGATGAGCAGTTCTTC,CASSAGELAGALRYDEQFF
TRBJ1-2,TRBD1,TRBV20-1,many,TGCAGTGCTGGGTCCGGGACAGGGAGCTATGGCTACACCTTC,CSAGSGTGSYGYTF
TRBJ1-1,NA,TRBV7-2,few,TGTGCCAGCAGCTTGACAAGGGTAAAGACTGAAGCTTTCTTT,CASSLTRVKTEAFF
TRBJ1-1,NA,TRBV19,NA,TGTGCCAGTACCCCCGGGACAACGAACACTGAAGCTTTCTTT,CASTPGTTNTEAFF
TRBJ1-5,NA,TRBV20-1,many,TGCAGTGCTAGGGGGCGGGGGGTGTTCAATCAGCCCCAGCATTTT,CSARGRGVFNQPQHF
TRBJ2-3,NA,TRBV12-3/TRBV12-4,NA,TGTGCCAGCAGTTTCGGGAGAGCAGATACGCAGTATTTT,CASSFGRADTQYF
TRBJ2-5,NA,TRBV11-2,many,TGTGCCAGCAGCCCACGGCTCGGACAGCTTCAAGAGACCCAGTACTTC,CASSPRLGQLQETQYF
TRBJ1-1,NA,TRBV12-3/TRBV12-4,many,TGTGCCAGCAGTTTTAGACAGTTGAACACTGAAGCTTTCTTT,CASSFRQLNTEAFF
TRBJ1-1,NA,TRBV6-1,few,TGTGCCAGCAGTGAAGTTTCTCATAGGCCGAAGGACACTGAAGCTTTCTTT,CASSEVSHRPKDTEAFF
TRBJ2-1,TRBD1,TRBV6-1,many,TGTGCCAGCAGTGAGACAGGGGGTATCGATGAGCAGTTCTTC,CASSETGGIDEQFF
TRBJ2-7,TRBD2,TRBV20-1,NA,TGCAGTGCTTTGACTAGCGGGGGGTACAATGAGCAGTACTTC,CSALTSGGYNEQYF
TRBJ2-5,NA,TRBV7-9,NA,TGTGCCAGCAGCTGGGGCGCAGAACAAGAGACCCAGTACTTC,CASSWGAEQETQYF
TRBJ1-3,NA,TRBV7-2,NA,TGTGCCAGCAGCCCGCGCCCCGCCGGGGCTGGGGCCGGAAACACCATATATTTT,CASSPRPAGAGAGNTIYF
TRBJ2-7,TRBD1,TRBV7-2,NA,TGTGCCAGCAGCCGACAGGGGGGCGTAGACGAGCAGTACTTC,CASSRQGGVDEQYF